Below, 6 T cell receptor beta chains from the same sample are listed, as sequenced in a study of blood T cell repertoires in COVID-19. Only in-frame clones appear in the TCRdb table, and some are missing; sequencing was by immunoSEQ multiplex PCR. The sample lists 150,000 or so clones, about 87% occurring once. The sequenced material came from peripheral blood. The origin of the receptors is a man aged 50 to 60 with acute or convalescent COVID-19.

The V gene is TRBV30, the J gene TRBJ1-1, with a tentative D call TRBD1 (5 bases). Germline V gene data show CDR1 as GTSNPN and CDR2 as SVGIG (reference sequence). This CDR3 comprises 12 residues. The V end was cut by 0 bases, the J end by 11 bases, with 13 bases between. Here the CDR3 reads CAWSVRVGGAFF. The DNA of the CDR3 is TGTGCCTGGAGTGTACGGGTCGGGGGGGCTTTCTTT.

In this sample, this clone turned up once. This chain uses TRBV18 with TRBJ1-3; no definite D call. The CDR3 sequence is 17 residues long. V lost 3 bases to trimming and J lost 1 base, with 16 bases between them. Germline CDR1 and CDR2: KGHSH and LQKENI. The CDR3 spells CASSPTGVQFSGNTIYF. In DNA form, the CDR3 reads TGTGCCAGCTCACCGACCGGGGTACAGTTTTCTGGAAACACCATATATTTT.

This clone has just one count. V and J are TRBV30 and TRBJ2-7; D is unresolved. This CDR3 comprises 13 residues. From germline, CDR1 is GTSNPN and CDR2 SVGIG (reference sequence). V was clipped by 4 bases and J by 0 bases, with 10 bases between them. As DNA, the CDR3 is TGTGCCTGGAAAAACCCAGGCTCCTACGAGCAGTACTTC. Encoded protein: CAWKNPGSYEQYF. The full variable domain, in which reference TRBV30 and TRBJ2-7 provide the parts outside the CDR3, is SQTIHQWPATLVQPVGSPLSLECTVEGTSNPNLYWYRQAAGRGLQLLFYSVGIGQISSEVPQNLSASRPQDRQFILSSKKLLLSDSGFYLCAWKNPGSYEQYFGPGTRLTVT.

The gene calls are TRBV6-5 and TRBJ1-2, with D possibly TRBD1 on 5 matching bases. The germline V gene has CDR1 MNHEY and CDR2 SVGAGI. Trimming took off 9 bases at V and 5 bases at J, with 19 bases between the two ends. The CDR3 is 14 residues long. This CDR3 is CASRPGSRNYGYTF. The CDR3 coding sequence is TGTGCCAGTCGTCCAGGGTCCCGAAATTATGGCTACACCTTC.

The chain uses TRBV3-1 (or the pseudogene TRBV3-2) and TRBJ1-2; 8 nucleotides line up with TRBD1. CDR1 and CDR2 from the germline V gene are LGHDT and YNNKEL (reference sequence). J gave up 0 bases and V 1 base, and 10 bases lay outside the gene matches. This CDR3 has 18 residues. The CDR3 bases are TGTGCCAGCAGCCAAGGTGGTCAGGGGGCTTACACTAACTATGGCTACACCTTC. It translates to CASSQGGQGAYTNYGYTF.

J is TRBJ1-1 and V is TRBV20-1; TRBD1 might be the D (6 bases). Trimming took off 5 bases at V and 6 bases at J, with 10 bases between the two ends. The CDR3 runs 11 residues. Germline CDR1 is DFQATT and CDR2 is SNEGSKA (reference sequence). CDR3 amino acids: CSARGGPEAFF. The DNA of the CDR3 is TGCAGTGCTCGGGGGGGGCCTGAAGCTTTCTTT.